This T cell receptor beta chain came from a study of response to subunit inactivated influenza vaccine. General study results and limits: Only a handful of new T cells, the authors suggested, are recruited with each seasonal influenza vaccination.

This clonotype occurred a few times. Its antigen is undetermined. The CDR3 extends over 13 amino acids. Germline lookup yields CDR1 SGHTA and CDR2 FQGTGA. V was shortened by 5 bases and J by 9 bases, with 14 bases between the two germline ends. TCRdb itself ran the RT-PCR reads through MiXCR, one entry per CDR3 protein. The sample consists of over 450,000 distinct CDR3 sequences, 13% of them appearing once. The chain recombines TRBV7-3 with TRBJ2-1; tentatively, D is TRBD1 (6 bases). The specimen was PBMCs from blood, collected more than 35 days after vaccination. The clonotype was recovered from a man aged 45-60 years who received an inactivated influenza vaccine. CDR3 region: CASSKQGTGEQFF. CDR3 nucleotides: TGTGCCAGCAGCAAACAGGGAACCGGTGAGCAGTTCTTC.